This T cell receptor beta chain originates from a study of T cell changes during pregnancy in multiple sclerosis. After removal of 4 bases from V and 8 bases from J, the junction contained 2 bases not matched to a gene. CDR3 length: 12 residues. CDR1 SGHVS and CDR2 FQNEAQ come from the germline V gene. Produced via immunoSEQ multiplex PCR; TCRdb's table is partial and in-frame only. The sample carries about 70,000 clones, approximately 92% recorded once. This receptor was taken from a female donor with multiple sclerosis, enrolled in a pregnancy study. Sample: peripheral blood, taken in the first trimester of pregnancy. The V gene is TRBV7-8, the J gene TRBJ2-1; the match to TRBD2 covers 7 bases. CDR3 nucleotide sequence: TGTGCCAGCAGCTGGGAGGGGCATGAGCAGTTCTTC. Protein sequence: CASSWEGHEQFF.